The source of this T cell receptor (beta chain) is a study of OX40 agonist ivuxolimab in advanced cancers. Across the study: Patients took ivuxolimab, an agonistic anti-OX40 (CD134) antibody. Dose-escalation patients' cancers were hepatocellular carcinoma, melanoma, renal cell or head and neck cancer. Those enrolled were around 87% male, with a mean age of about 66 years and ages from roughly 20 to 85. Findings and limits, study-wide: There was clonal expansion of CD4+ and CD8+ blood T cells by week 6 at 0.1 to 3.0 mg/kg.

A single count supports this clone. Its antigen is currently unknown. Germline-derived CDR1 and CDR2 are SGDLS and YYNGEE. This CDR3 has 17 amino acids. V dropped 1 base and J dropped 0; count of bases not matched to a gene: 5. Method: immunoSEQ multiplex PCR; TCRdb's copy keeps in-frame clones and lacks some. The sample yields tens of thousands of clones, about four fifths seen once. This receptor was taken from an adult with an advanced solid tumor such as melanoma, head and neck, liver or kidney cancer. This sequence joins TRBV9 and TRBJ2-2; the match to TRBD2 covers 8 bases. Material: CD4+ or CD8+ T cells sorted from blood, obtained in a trial of the OX40 agonist ivuxolimab. The CDR3 DNA reads as TGTGCCAGCAGCGTATGGGCGGGAGGCGCGAACACCGGGGAGCTGTTTTTT. Amino acids: CASSVWAGGANTGELFF.